This T cell receptor (beta chain) was retrieved from a study of identical twins. Each CDR3 protein gets one entry after TCRdb re-called the 5' RACE reads with MiXCR. Here the sample spans 500,000 to 550,000 distinct CDR3 sequences, around 24% being singletons. The CDR3 consists of 15 residues. Germline V CDR1 and CDR2: SGHAT, FQNNGV. As to this clonotype: An end of the junction does not agree with germline; a read error may underlie this.

These data also formed part of another study, on yellow fever vaccine responses in identical twins.

This receptor was obtained from a young woman in good health. The chain couples TRBV11-2 to TRBJ2-1; weak D call: TRBD2 (5 bases). The sample was CD4+ T cells sorted from blood. CDR3 protein: CASSLVAQDVYEQLF. Here the CDR3 DNA reads TGTGCCAGCAGCTTAGTAGCGCAAGATGTCTATGAGCAGCTCTTC. Drawing the rest from reference TRBV11-2 and TRBJ2-1, the complete variable domain is EAGVAQSPRYKIIEKRQSVAFWCNPISGHATLYWYQQILGQGPKLLIQFQNNGVVDDSQLPKDRFSAERLKGVDSTLKIQPAKLEDSAVYLCASSLVAQDVYEQLFGPGTRLTVL.